This T cell receptor beta chain originates from a study of blood T cell repertoires in COVID-19. The wider study: T cells, B-cell-depleted T cells, or PBMCs supplied cDNA or gDNA.

In the authors' workflow: Estimates of nucleated cell counts were drawn from the amplification of reference gene primers. Assay: immunoSEQ multiplex PCR; the TCRdb copy retains only in-frame clones and omits some. D and trimming were read from the DNA, whereas the V and J calls and clone size are those reported in that table. Here the sample spans over 350,000 clones, about 85% being singletons. This study enrolled people aged roughly 18 to 90 from around 26 US geographic areas. Allocation to cohorts depended on clinical history reported by the participants. Per germline, CDR1 MDHEN and CDR2 SYDVKM. The CDR3 covers 14 residues. The V end lost 8 bases, the J end lost 4 bases, and 16 bases lay between the germline ends.

The V and J genes are TRBV28 and TRBJ2-3, with D tentatively TRBD2 (6 bases). This TCR was sampled from a young woman with acute COVID-19. Sequencing input: PBMCs or T cells enriched from blood (not recorded which). CDR3 nucleotide sequence: TGTGCCAGCCGGAGCCCGCGGGGCGCAGATACGCAGTATTTT. This codes for CASRSPRGADTQYF.